The 25 T cell receptor beta chains given below trace back to one sample, sequenced in a study of shared clonotypes between healthy human individuals. Data came from immunoSEQ multiplex PCR; TCRdb stores just in-frame clones and leaves some out. In the table there are about 960,000 clones, around 80% of which are singletons. Sequences were obtained from memory CD4+ T cells sorted from blood. Subset noted: CD45RA-negative fraction. The receptors were sampled from a man aged 18-30 years in good health.

The chain recombines TRBV2 with TRBJ2-2, with D perhaps matching TRBD1 (6 bases). V was cut by 7 bases and J by 6 bases, with 12 bases left in between. CDR1 and CDR2 from the germline V gene are SNHLY and FYNNEI. The CDR3 loop spans 13 amino acids. CDR3: CASTEAGAGELFF. The CDR3 nucleotides are TGTGCCAGCACCGAAGCAGGGGCCGGGGAGCTGTTTTTT.

This clone was observed a handful of times. The genes are TRBV7-2 and TRBJ1-2; possible D gene TRBD1, 5 bases. CDR3 length: 13 residues. Germline CDR1 and CDR2: SGHTA and FQGNSA. V lost 4 bases and J lost 4, with 10 bases in between. CDR3 loop: CASSSRGSYGYTF. Here the CDR3 DNA reads TGTGCCAGCAGCTCTAGGGGCAGCTATGGCTACACCTTC. Based on the CDR3 plus reference TRBV7-2 and TRBJ1-2, the full variable domain is GAGVSQSPSNKVTEKGKDVELRCDPISGHTALYWYRQSLGQGLEFLIYFQGNSAPDKSGLPSDRFSAERTGGSVSTLTIQRTQQEDSAVYLCASSSRGSYGYTFGSGTRLTVV.

This clone appeared once. The chain combines TRBV9 with TRBJ2-3, with 9 bases lining up with TRBD2. The germline gives CDR1 SGDLS, CDR2 YYNGEE. Unmatched junction bases numbered 4, after V lost 0 bases and J lost 5 bases. The CDR3 runs 15 residues. This chain's CDR3 is CASSVAISGGDTQYF. CDR3 bases: TGTGCCAGCAGCGTAGCGATTAGCGGGGGAGATACGCAGTATTTT.

J is TRBJ2-7 and V is TRBV7-2; 7 bases align to TRBD2. V trimming: 5 bases; J trimming: 7 bases; junction bases outside the gene matches: 8. Germline V gene lookup returns CDR1 SGHTA and CDR2 FQGNSA. This CDR3 is 13 amino acids long. The CDR3 protein is CASSGRGSREQYF. The CDR3 region has the DNA TGTGCCAGCAGCGGGCGGGGGAGTCGGGAGCAGTACTTC. Full variable domain (rest looked up from reference TRBV7-2 and TRBJ2-7): GAGVSQSPSNKVTEKGKDVELRCDPISGHTALYWYRQSLGQGLEFLIYFQGNSAPDKSGLPSDRFSAERTGGSVSTLTIQRTQQEDSAVYLCASSGRGSREQYFGPGTRLTVT.

The chain carries TRBV11-3 and TRBJ2-5; either TRBD1 or TRBD2 may fit D (5 bases each). The CDR3 is 13 residues long. The germline CDR1 and CDR2 sequences are SGHNT and YENEEA. The ends were cut back, 1 base at V and 7 bases at J, with 10 bases in the middle. The CDR3 here is CASSLGFGGTQYF. The CDR3 coding sequence is TGTGCCAGCAGCTTAGGGTTTGGGGGGACCCAGTACTTC.

The chain links TRBV7-8 to TRBJ2-6; TRBD2 aligns across 7 bases. Germline-derived CDR1 and CDR2 are SGHVS and FQNEAQ. There are 18 residues in the CDR3. J lost 0 bases, V lost 0 bases, and 5 bases had no gene match. The CDR3 DNA follows: TGTGCCAGCAGCTTAGCCCTAGCGGTTCGCTCTGGGGCCAACGTCCTGACTTTC. Translated: CASSLALAVRSGANVLTF. The complete variable domain, with remaining parts taken from reference TRBV7-8 and TRBJ2-6, reads GAGVSQSPRYKVAKRGQDVALRCDPISGHVSLFWYQQALGQGPEFLTYFQNEAQLDKSGLPSDRFFAERPEGSVSTLKIQRTQQEDSAVYLCASSLALAVRSGANVLTFGAGSRLTVL.

The gene calls are TRBV7-2 and TRBJ2-1, with a weak D call TRBD2 (5 bases). This CDR3 spans 14 amino acids. V shed 2 bases and J shed 9 bases, with 14 bases lying between them. Germline V gives CDR1 SGHTA, CDR2 FQGNSA. The CDR3 spells CASSLFAGGGEQFF. CDR3 DNA: TGTGCCAGCAGCTTATTCGCGGGCGGAGGTGAGCAGTTCTTC.

The chain carries TRBV28 and TRBJ1-5, with D possibly matching TRBD1 (5 bases). The germline V and J ends were trimmed by 6 bases and 3 bases, with 15 bases remaining between them. Looked up from germline, CDR1 is MDHEN and CDR2 is SYDVKM. The CDR3 sequence is 15 residues long. CDR3 nucleotides: TGTGCCAGCAGCCGCACTGGGGGGGTCAATCAGCCCCAGCATTTT. It codes for CASSRTGGVNQPQHF.

This clone was seen more than once but under ten times. V and J are TRBV10-3 and TRBJ2-3; TRBD1 aligns across 8 bases. Germline V gene data show CDR1 as ENHRY and CDR2 as SYGVKD. The CDR3 loop spans 14 amino acids. The junction had 8 bases not matched to a gene; V was cut back by 4 bases and J by 8 bases. CDR3 residues: CAISGQDRAVTQYF. Written as DNA, the CDR3 is TGTGCCATCAGTGGACAGGACAGGGCCGTTACGCAGTATTTT.

This clone was recorded a few times. The chain joins TRBV7-2 to TRBJ1-2; possible D gene TRBD1, 6 bases. CDR1 SGHTA and CDR2 FQGNSA come from the germline V gene. Trimming shortened V by 3 bases and J by 0 bases, and 11 bases separated the two germline ends. This CDR3 contains 15 residues. The CDR3 DNA follows: TGTGCCAGCAGCTTCGGGGGCAGGACTAACTATGGCTACACCTTC. Translation: CASSFGGRTNYGYTF.

The chain uses TRBV5-6 and TRBJ2-5, with unresolved D. The CDR3 totals 12 residues. Trimming shortened V by 3 bases and J by 5 bases, and 8 bases separated the two germline ends. CDR1 is SGHDT and CDR2 is YYEEEE in the germline V gene. The CDR3 sequence is CASSYLTETQYF. As DNA, the CDR3 is TGTGCCAGCAGCTACCTAACGGAGACCCAGTACTTC.

This chain links TRBV5-1 with TRBJ1-3, with TRBD1 matching over 10 bases. Germline values: CDR1 SGHRS, CDR2 YFSETQ. This CDR3 contains 16 residues. Trimming took 4 bases from V and 0 from J; bases not matched to a gene: 4. CDR3 sequence: CASSRQGASSGNTIYF. CDR3 DNA: TGCGCCAGCAGCCGACAGGGGGCGAGCTCTGGAAACACCATATATTTT. Supplemented by reference TRBV5-1 and TRBJ1-3, the full variable domain reads KAGVTQTPRYLIKTRGQQVTLSCSPISGHRSVSWYQQTPGQGLQFLFEYFSETQRNKGNFPGRFSGRQFSNSRSEMNVSTLELGDSALYLCASSRQGASSGNTIYFGEGSWLTVV.

The V gene is TRBV12-2, the J gene TRBJ2-7; the table calls TRBD2, which could not be checked here. TRBV12-2 is deemed a pseudogene. The CDR3 is made up of 15 amino acids. CDR3 protein: CASSESEGGRYEQYF. The CDR3, as DNA: TGTGCAAGTTCCGAATCTGAGGGGGGGCGCTACGAGCAGTACTTC.

The chain has TRBV2 and TRBJ2-3; TRBD2 might be the D (5 bases). CDR1 is SNHLY and CDR2 is FYNNEI in the germline V gene. V lost 5 bases and J 0 bases, leaving 9 bases between the germline ends. The CDR3 is 14 residues long. In nucleotides, the CDR3 is TGTGCCAGCAGTTTGACTACCAGCACAGATACGCAGTATTTT. Translating it yields CASSLTTSTDTQYF. Together with reference TRBV2 and TRBJ2-3, the CDR3 gives the full variable domain: EPEVTQTPSHQVTQMGQEVILRCVPISNHLYFYWYRQILGQKVEFLVSFYNNEISEKSEIFDDQFSVERPDGSNFTLKIRSTKLEDSAMYFCASSLTTSTDTQYFGPGTRLTVL.

The V call is TRBV5-1, the J call TRBJ2-5; 12 positions match TRBD1. V was pared by 4 bases and J by 6 bases, with 10 bases of the junction left unmatched. The CDR3 sequence is 16 residues long. CDR1 is SGHRS, CDR2 YFSETQ, per germline. CDR3 protein: CASSHGTGGVEQTQYF. The DNA for the CDR3 is TGCGCCAGCAGCCATGGGACAGGGGGCGTCGAACAGACCCAGTACTTC.

The chain links TRBV18 to TRBJ2-1; D is undetermined. The ends were cut back, 2 bases at V and 0 bases at J, with 17 bases in the middle. Germline-derived CDR1 and CDR2 are KGHSH and LQKENI. This CDR3 has 18 amino acids. This chain's CDR3 is CASSPARLPSSSYNEQFF. CDR3 DNA: TGTGCCAGCTCACCAGCGCGGCTCCCCTCGAGCTCCTACAATGAGCAGTTCTTC.

As regards this clone: Additional DNA sequences in this sample encode the identical CDR3. This rearrangement joins TRBV15 to TRBJ1-3, with D uncertain. CDR3 size: 14 residues. CDR1 is LNHNV and CDR2 is YYDKDF in the germline V gene (reference sequence). V shed 3 bases and J shed 0 bases, with 6 bases lying between them. CDR3 amino acids: CATSRTVSGNTIYF. CDR3 bases: TGTGCCACCAGCAGGACGGTCTCTGGAAACACCATATATTTT.

This chain links TRBV4-2 with TRBJ1-4; 7 bases are a match to TRBD1. Germline trimming cut 5 bases from V and 5 bases from J; bases unmatched to any gene: 2. The CDR3 sequence is 13 residues long. Germline-derived CDR1 and CDR2 are LGHNA and YNFKEQ. The CDR3 bases are TGTGCCAGCAGCTTGACAGGGAATGAAAAACTGTTTTTT. Translating gives CASSLTGNEKLFF.

V usage is TRBV5-1 and J usage is TRBJ1-3; D is unresolved. The CDR3 spans 14 residues. In germline, CDR1 is SGHRS, CDR2 YFSETQ. V was cut by 0 bases and J by 4 bases, with 8 bases left in between. The CDR3 loop is CASSLAGNGNTIYF. The CDR3 coding sequence is TGCGCCAGCAGCTTGGCTGGGAACGGAAACACCATATATTTT.

This chain links TRBV6-5 with TRBJ2-1; no clear D gene. V lost 0 bases and J 10 bases, leaving 13 bases between the germline ends. The germline gives CDR1 MNHEY, CDR2 SVGAGI. The CDR3 loop spans 14 amino acids. The CDR3 DNA is TGTGCCAGCAGTTACTCTTACGGAATGAGGGAGCAGTTCTTC. This encodes CASSYSYGMREQFF.

The chain recombines TRBV11-2 with TRBJ2-5; D possibly uses TRBD1 or TRBD2 (5 bases each). Between the trimmed V and J ends, which lost 4 bases and 5 bases, there was a span of 11 bases. Germline lookup yields CDR1 SGHAT and CDR2 FQNNGV. The CDR3 length is 13 residues. CDR3 sequence (DNA): TGTGCCAGCAGCTCCGGGGCCCGGGAGACCCAGTACTTC. It specifies CASSSGARETQYF.

This clone was counted between two and nine times. At one end, the junction sequence differs from germline, possibly due to a read error. The chain uses TRBV7-7 and TRBJ1-5; perhaps TRBD1 as D (5 bases). Germline V CDR1 and CDR2: SSHAT, FNYEAQ (reference sequence). The length of the CDR3 is 15 residues. CDR3 bases: TGTGCTAGCAGCTTAGGGCCCAACAGGAGTCAGCCCCAGCATTTT. Translating it yields CASSLGPNRSQPQHF. Variable domain in full (rest from reference TRBV7-7 and TRBJ1-5): GAGVSQSPRYKVTKRGQDVTLRCDPISSHATLYWYQQALGQGPEFLTYFNYEAQPDKSGLPSDRFSAERPEGSISTLTIQRTEQRDSAMYRCASSLGPNRSQPQHFGDGTRLSIL.

The chain's CDR3 is CASSLEGRNQPQHF. The CDR3 DNA sequence: TGTGCCAGCAGCTTAGAGGGACGGAATCAGCCCCAGCATTTT. This sequence joins TRBV11-2 and TRBJ1-5; D is possibly TRBD1 (5 bases). CDR1 is SGHAT and CDR2 is FQNNGV in the germline V gene. The CDR3 sequence is 14 residues long. The V and J ends lost 0 bases and 4 bases respectively, with 7 bases between them. Full variable domain (missing parts from reference TRBV11-2 and TRBJ1-5): EAGVAQSPRYKIIEKRQSVAFWCNPISGHATLYWYQQILGQGPKLLIQFQNNGVVDDSQLPKDRFSAERLKGVDSTLKIQPAKLEDSAVYLCASSLEGRNQPQHFGDGTRLSIL.

This clone was observed a single time. Other DNA sequences in the sample encode the same CDR3. The chain couples TRBV5-1 to TRBJ2-7; no clear D. V was cut by 0 bases and J by 0 bases, with 7 bases left in between. This CDR3 is built from 14 residues. CDR1 SGHRS and CDR2 YFSETQ come from the germline V gene. CDR3 bases: TGCGCCAGCAGCTTGGGCGTGAGCTCCTACGAGCAGTACTTC. Its translation: CASSLGVSSYEQYF.

This clone occurred a few times. V and J are TRBV6-5 and TRBJ2-5; TRBD1 matches 7 bases. CDR3 length: 14 residues. Unmatched junction bases numbered 8, after V lost 6 bases and J lost 4 bases. CDR1 is MNHEY and CDR2 is SVGAGI in the germline V gene. CDR3 coding DNA: TGTGCCAGCAGCCCCCTCCGACAGGGAGAGACCCAGTACTTC. Protein sequence: CASSPLRQGETQYF.